One T cell receptor (beta chain) is described in this entry. Its antigen is as yet unknown. The data are from a study of cytomegalovirus exposure and HLA in healthy donors. Notes on the study in general: Researchers reported that a few CMV-associated chains were confirmed in vitro as CMV antigen-specific. High sensitivity and specificity were reportedly achieved when the classifier diagnosed cytomegalovirus status. In a later analysis, HLA-C alleles had the fewest associated TCRs, DRB1 alleles the most.

The PCR ran on 60 Vbeta and 13 Jbeta primers. Clones were read by immunoSEQ multiplex PCR, and TCRdb kept only the in-frame ones, dropping some. The table lists about 110,000 clones, 60% to 80% of them singletons. Deletions cut 4 bases from V and 0 bases from J, with 17 bases between. There are 18 residues in the CDR3. CDR1 is SGHRS and CDR2 is YFSETQ in the germline V gene. All the people who gave samples were healthy bone marrow donors. The sample comprised PBMCs. The V and J genes are TRBV5-1 and TRBJ2-6; tentatively, D is TRBD2 (6 bases). This TCR derives from a boy aged 5-17 years in good health and CMV-seronegative. The CDR3 is CASSPFSGSISGANVLTF. CDR3 coding DNA: TGCGCCAGCAGCCCATTTAGCGGAAGTATCTCTGGGGCCAACGTCCTGACTTTC.